Presented here are 24 T cell receptor beta chains from one specimen sequenced in a study of neurological immune-mediated disorders. In TCRdb, the 5' RACE reads were re-called with MiXCR into one record per CDR3 protein. The data hold some 54,000 distinct CDR3 sequences, with over 8.5% observed a single time. Specified time point: longitudinal time-point 1 (baseline). The sequenced sample was PBMCs. The receptors were sampled from a male donor with HTLV-1-associated myelopathy (HAM/TSP).

This clonotype was found a few times. This chain connects TRBV28 to TRBJ1-2; no definite D call. Trimming removed 10 bases from V and 5 bases from J, with 14 bases in between. This CDR3 spans 12 amino acids. Per the germline V gene, CDR1 is MDHEN and CDR2 is SYDVKM. CDR3 sequence: CAIRRKSYGYTF. In nucleotides, the CDR3 is TGTGCCATCAGGAGGAAGAGTTATGGCTACACCTTC.

The V call is TRBV27, the J call TRBJ2-7; D is ambiguous. This CDR3 comprises 13 residues. Germline-derived CDR1 and CDR2 are MNHEY and SMNVEV (reference sequence). V lost 2 bases and J lost 1, with 6 bases in between. CDR3 in DNA: TGTGCCAGCAGTTTACGCACTTCCTACGAGCAGTACTTC. Translation: CASSLRTSYEQYF.

This clonotype was recorded at least ten times. J is TRBJ1-1 and V is TRBV4-3; possible D gene TRBD1, 5 bases. Deletions cut 1 base from V and 7 bases from J, with 13 bases between. Germline CDR1 and CDR2: LGHNA and YSLEER. The CDR3 sequence is 14 residues long. The CDR3 here is CASSQGGTSFEAFF. The CDR3 nucleotides read TGCGCCAGCAGCCAAGGAGGGACCTCCTTTGAAGCTTTCTTT.

The V and J genes are TRBV28 and TRBJ1-5, with no clear D. The CDR3 runs to 15 residues. V was clipped by 7 bases and J by 1 base, with 14 bases between them. Germline V lookup: CDR1 MDHEN, CDR2 SYDVKM. This chain's CDR3 is CASKGRRLSNQPQHF. The DNA of the CDR3 is TGTGCCAGCAAGGGTCGAAGGCTAAGCAATCAGCCCCAGCATTTT. The complete variable domain, with remaining parts taken from reference TRBV28 and TRBJ1-5, reads DVKVTQSSRYLVKRTGEKVFLECVQDMDHENMFWYRQDPGLGLRLIYFSYDVKMKEKGDIPEGYSVSREKKERFSLILESASTNQTSMYLCASKGRRLSNQPQHFGDGTRLSIL.

Notes on this clonotype: A much larger clone sits a single nucleotide away, making a read error possible. The chain employs TRBV7-2 and TRBJ2-2; D uncertain. Germline V gives CDR1 SGHTA, CDR2 FQGNSA. CDR3 length: 14 residues. The CDR3 here is CASSLMRHTVELFF. CDR3 nucleotides: TGTGCCAGCAGCTTAATGCGGCACACCGTGGAGCTGTTTTTT.

This clonotype has at least ten counts. V and J are TRBV20-1 and TRBJ1-1; 7 bases agree with TRBD1. The CDR3 is 13 amino acids. Germline CDR1 DFQATT, CDR2 SNEGSKA (reference sequence). V lost 6 bases and J lost 4; bases outside the gene matches: 8. CDR3 region: CSATSDRVTEAFF. In nucleotides, the CDR3 is TGCAGTGCAACTTCAGACAGGGTCACTGAAGCTTTCTTT.

This clonotype was observed at least ten times. The rearrangement links TRBV20-1 to TRBJ1-2; a possible D gene is TRBD1 (5 bases). Trimming stripped 5 bases from V and 3 bases from J, with 10 bases between. Looked up from germline, CDR1 is DFQATT and CDR2 is SNEGSKA (reference sequence). The CDR3 extends over 12 amino acids. The CDR3, as DNA: TGCAGTGCTCCTGACAGATACTATGGCTACACCTTC. Its protein product is CSAPDRYYGYTF.

This clonotype occurred many times. The chain is built from TRBV12-3 or TRBV12-4 and TRBJ1-5; D gene unclear. CDR3 size: 11 residues. V was cut by 3 bases and J by 6 bases, with 3 bases left in between. The CDR3 is CASSLGQPQHF. The CDR3 DNA reads as TGTGCCAGCAGTTTGGGTCAGCCCCAGCATTTT.

This clonotype has ten or more counts. The chain links TRBV7-8 to TRBJ2-7, with 15 positions matching TRBD2. The CDR3 extends over 16 amino acids. Germline V CDR1 and CDR2: SGHVS, FQNEAQ. V dropped 5 bases and J dropped 4; count of bases not matched to a gene: 6. This CDR3 is CASSLRTSGGVYEQYF. Here the CDR3 DNA reads TGTGCCAGCAGCCTCAGGACTAGCGGGGGGGTGTACGAGCAGTACTTC.

This clonotype has a count of ten or more. The chain couples TRBV12-3 or TRBV12-4 to TRBJ2-1; 7 bases are shared with TRBD1. V lost 3 bases, J lost 12 bases, and 8 bases stayed unmatched. The CDR3 runs to 13 residues. CDR3 amino acids: CASSFRQGVGQFF. The DNA for the CDR3 is TGTGCCAGCAGTTTTCGACAGGGTGTGGGGCAGTTCTTC.

In this sample, this clonotype turned up many times. The chain uses TRBV20-1 and TRBJ2-7, with TRBD2 matching over 8 bases. Per germline, CDR1 DFQATT and CDR2 SNEGSKA (reference sequence). This CDR3 spans 13 amino acids. After removal of 5 bases from V and 7 bases from J, the junction contained 10 bases not matched to a gene. The CDR3 DNA reads as TGCAGTGCTGACGGGGGGGCGGTTAGGGAGCAGTACTTC. It translates to CSADGGAVREQYF.

This clonotype was observed many times. The chain couples TRBV20-1 to TRBJ1-1; D remains ambiguous. This CDR3 comprises 12 residues. Germline V gene data show CDR1 as DFQATT and CDR2 as SNEGSKA (reference sequence). Trimming shortened V by 6 bases and J by 5 bases, and 13 bases separated the two germline ends. Written as DNA, the CDR3 is TGCAGTGCCCGAGGGCCCGTGACTGAAGCTTTCTTT. This sequence encodes CSARGPVTEAFF.

This clonotype was recorded many times. CDR3 bases: TGTGCCAGCAGCTTAAGCAGGGTGGATCAGCCCCAGCATTTT. Protein sequence: CASSLSRVDQPQHF. The gene calls are TRBV7-9 and TRBJ1-5; a weak D match, TRBD1 (5 bases). V was shortened by 2 bases and J by 5 bases, with 10 bases between the two germline ends. The CDR3 is 14 amino acids. CDR1 SEHNR and CDR2 FQNEAQ come from the germline V gene (reference sequence).

There are many counts of this clonotype. The rearrangement joins TRBV14 to TRBJ2-4, with D possibly called TRBD1 or TRBD2 (5 bases each). Germline V gene data show CDR1 as SGHDN and CDR2 as FVKESK. Deletions cut 1 base from V and 0 bases from J, with 13 bases between. The CDR3 extends over 17 amino acids. For the CDR3, the DNA is TGTGCCAGCAGCCAAGGGGGACGGTGGAGAGCCAAAAACATTCAGTACTTC. This translates into CASSQGGRWRAKNIQYF.

Many counts were recorded for this clonotype. The chain uses TRBV9 and TRBJ1-1, with 11 bases lining up with TRBD1. The V segment lost 5 bases and the J segment 5 bases; nucleotides outside the gene matches: 11. Germline assignment: CDR1 SGDLS and CDR2 YYNGEE. The CDR3 length is 16 residues. In DNA, the CDR3 is TGTGCCAGCAGGCCGCTCCCCCGGGACAGGGGGACTGAAGCTTTCTTT. Amino acid sequence: CASRPLPRDRGTEAFF.

This clonotype was seen repeatedly, ten times or more. The genes are TRBV7-2 and TRBJ2-1, with unresolved D. V was pared by 5 bases and J by 4 bases, with 9 bases between. This CDR3 has 13 residues. Germline CDR1 reads SGHTA; CDR2 reads FQGNSA. DNA of the CDR3: TGTGCCAGCAGCGACAACTATTACAATGAGCAGTTCTTC. Its translation: CASSDNYYNEQFF.

This chain links TRBV20-1 with TRBJ1-1, with D possibly TRBD1 on 5 matching bases. The CDR3 length is 17 residues. The ends were cut back, 0 bases at V and 3 bases at J, with 20 bases in the middle. Per germline, CDR1 DFQATT and CDR2 SNEGSKA (reference sequence). The CDR3 spells CSARDGWARGVDTEAFF. The CDR3 DNA sequence: TGCAGTGCTAGAGATGGATGGGCACGGGGCGTGGACACTGAAGCTTTCTTT.

This clonotype was seen repeatedly, ten times or more. The chain joins TRBV5-6 to TRBJ2-7; possibly TRBD2 for D (6 bases). The CDR3 runs 16 residues. Germline V gives CDR1 SGHDT, CDR2 YYEEEE. V lost 4 bases, J lost 5 bases, and 22 bases lay in between. The CDR3 nucleotides are TGTGCCAGCAGCCTCGGACGGGCAGGGACGGGGGACGAGCAGTACTTC. Its translation is CASSLGRAGTGDEQYF.

The V gene is TRBV28, the J gene TRBJ1-1, with D perhaps TRBD1 (5 bases). This CDR3 region has 13 residues. The V end lost 5 bases, the J end lost 0 bases, and 7 bases lay between the germline ends. Germline-derived CDR1 and CDR2 are MDHEN and SYDVKM. As DNA, the CDR3 is TGTGCCAGCAGTCCGACAGTGAACACTGAAGCTTTCTTT. It is translated as CASSPTVNTEAFF.

This clonotype has a count of ten or more. The chain recombines TRBV7-6 with TRBJ2-7, with D maybe TRBD1 (5 bases). Germline V lookup: CDR1 SGHVS, CDR2 FNYEAQ. The germline V and J ends were trimmed by 1 base and 4 bases, with 11 bases remaining between them. The CDR3 sequence is 14 residues long. The CDR3 region has the DNA TGTGCCAGCAGCTTAGGGGCGGACAAATACGAGCAGTACTTC. The encoded protein is CASSLGADKYEQYF.

This clonotype has a count of ten or more. J is TRBJ2-7 and V is TRBV18; no clear D. Germline CDR1 reads KGHSH; CDR2 reads LQKENI. This CDR3 region has 16 residues. Trimming cost V 2 bases and J 2 bases, with 16 bases left between them. The CDR3 sequence: CASSPSSGYGAYEQYF. In DNA form, the CDR3 reads TGTGCCAGCTCACCATCATCTGGGTACGGAGCCTACGAGCAGTACTTC.

Many counts were recorded for this clonotype. V is TRBV5-1 and J is TRBJ2-1, with D maybe TRBD2 (7 bases). CDR1 and CDR2 from the germline V gene are SGHRS and YFSETQ. This CDR3 has 15 amino acids. V lost 1 base and J lost 4, with 12 bases in between. DNA for the CDR3: TGCGCCAGCAGCTTGCGGGGGGCAACGTACAATGAGCAGTTCTTC. Amino acids: CASSLRGATYNEQFF.

The chain is built from TRBV7-9 and TRBJ2-6, with 12 bases matching TRBD1. This CDR3 is 18 amino acids long. The germline V gene has CDR1 SEHNR and CDR2 FQNEAQ (reference sequence). Germline trimming cut 4 bases from V and 4 bases from J; bases unmatched to any gene: 8. The CDR3 region is CASSSRGQGAGGANVLTF. CDR3 sequence (DNA): TGTGCCAGCAGCTCTCGGGGACAGGGGGCAGGGGGGGCCAACGTCCTGACTTTC.

The CDR3 sequence is CAWSVTGDGELFF. The CDR3 region has the DNA TGTGCCTGGAGTGTAACGGGGGACGGGGAGCTGTTTTTT. The chain carries TRBV30 and TRBJ2-2; TRBD2 might be the D (6 bases). Germline assignment: CDR1 GTSNPN and CDR2 SVGIG (reference sequence). This CDR3 spans 13 amino acids. The V end lost 0 bases, the J end lost 7 bases, and 9 bases lay between the germline ends.